The 29 T cell receptor beta chains below were found in one sample sequenced in a study of blood T cells in healthy people across ages. The second PCR ran about 6 to 12 cycles with a sample-barcoded 5' primer and J-beta primers. TCRdb independently ran MiXCR on the 5' RACE reads; one entry per CDR3 protein. The top ten hold around a fifth of the sample, which has some 750,000 distinct CDR3 sequences, around a fifth seen once. The material sequenced was blood. Receptors originate from a man between 65 and 80 years old in good health.

The chain links TRBV7-2 to TRBJ1-3; D may be TRBD1 (6 bases). The V gene's germline CDR1 is SGHTA and CDR2 FQGNSA. The CDR3 is 14 residues long. V shed 3 bases and J shed 4 bases, with 10 bases lying between them. This CDR3 is CASSFTGSGNTIYF. In DNA, the CDR3 is TGTGCCAGCAGCTTCACAGGGAGCGGAAACACCATATATTTT.

In its sample, this clonotype was seen a few times. The rearrangement uses TRBV29-1 and TRBJ1-3; no reliable D call. Trimming left V 7 bases short and J 0 bases short, with 7 bases between. Germline CDR1 is SQVTM and CDR2 is ANQGSEA. The CDR3 is 12 residues long. The CDR3 region is CSAKSSGNTIYF. For the CDR3, the DNA is TGCAGCGCCAAGAGCTCTGGAAACACCATATATTTT.

Details on this clonotype: Possible read error: a much larger clone is one base away. The genes are TRBV27 and TRBJ2-7; D ambiguous. Germline-derived CDR1 and CDR2 are MNHEY and SMNVEV (reference sequence). The V and J ends lost 2 bases and 5 bases respectively, with 4 bases between them. CDR3 size: 11 residues. This CDR3 is CASSLIHEQYV. CDR3 DNA: TGTGCCAGCAGTTTAATCCACGAGCAGTACGTC.

This clonotype showed up just a few times. The chain recombines TRBV6-2 or TRBV6-3 with TRBJ2-3; 10 bases line up with TRBD2. Germline V gene lookup returns CDR1 MNHEY and CDR2 SVGEGT. The V and J ends lost 4 bases and 1 base, in that order; junction bases with no gene match: 8. The CDR3 totals 17 residues. CDR3: CASSSLLAGHGTDTQYF. The CDR3 region has the DNA TGTGCCAGCAGTTCCTTACTAGCGGGACATGGCACAGATACGCAGTATTTT.

There are a few counts of this clonotype. This chain uses TRBV20-1 with TRBJ1-2; no firm D call. CDR1 and CDR2 (germline): DFQATT, SNEGSKA (reference sequence). V was clipped by 3 bases and J by 0 bases, with 5 bases between them. The CDR3 runs to 12 residues. This chain's CDR3 is CSASSSNYGYTF. In DNA, the CDR3 is TGCAGTGCTAGTAGTTCTAACTATGGCTACACCTTC.

The table lists this clonotype with a few counts. J is TRBJ2-1 and V is TRBV19, with 11 bases matching TRBD2. Germline assignment: CDR1 LNHDA and CDR2 SQIVND (reference sequence). The length of the CDR3 is 15 residues. V lost 1 base, J lost 4 bases, and 0 bases stayed unmatched. CDR3 protein: CASSIASGGYNEQFF. The CDR3 nucleotides read TGTGCCAGTAGTATAGCTAGCGGGGGGTACAATGAGCAGTTCTTC. The full variable domain, with the rest looked up from reference TRBV19 and TRBJ2-1, is DGGITQSPKYLFRKEGQNVTLSCEQNLNHDAMYWYRQDPGQGLRLIYYSQIVNDFQKGDIAEGYSVSREKKESFPLTVTSAQKNPTAFYLCASSIASGGYNEQFFGPGTRLTVL.

The rearrangement uses TRBV5-1 and TRBJ1-5; a weak D match, TRBD1 (5 bases). V dropped 6 bases and J dropped 5 bases, with 15 bases sitting between them. The CDR3 runs 14 residues. Per the germline V gene, CDR1 is SGHRS and CDR2 is YFSETQ. The CDR3 nucleotides are TGCGCCAGCAAGTTGGTTGGGGGAGATCAGCCCCAGCATTTT. This translates into CASKLVGGDQPQHF.

The table lists this clonotype with a few counts. Here the CDR3 reads CASSLGALSGKLFF. The CDR3 DNA follows: TGTGCCAGCAGTTTGGGGGCTTTGTCTGGAAAACTGTTTTTT. J is TRBJ1-4 and V is TRBV6-5; a weak D match, TRBD1 (6 bases). CDR1 and CDR2 from the germline V gene are MNHEY and SVGAGI. CDR3 length: 14 amino acids. V lost 4 bases and J 10 bases, leaving 16 bases between the germline ends.

This clonotype appeared a few times. The chain is built from TRBV28 and TRBJ2-4, with D possibly matching TRBD1 (7 bases). Trimming removed 2 bases from V and 3 bases from J, with 8 bases in between. The CDR3 is 14 residues long. The germline CDR1 and CDR2 sequences are MDHEN and SYDVKM. For the CDR3, the DNA is TGTGCCAGCAGTTTACAGGGGGGCAAAAACATTCAGTACTTC. It encodes CASSLQGGKNIQYF.

V usage is TRBV4-1 and J usage is TRBJ2-1; D may be TRBD2 (5 bases). The V end lost 10 bases, the J end lost 8 bases, and 18 bases lay between the germline ends. This CDR3 region has 13 residues. Looked up from germline, CDR1 is MGHRA and CDR2 is YSYEKL. The CDR3 is CATSDSTGDEQFF. The CDR3 DNA sequence: TGCGCCACTTCAGACTCGACCGGGGATGAGCAGTTCTTC.

This clonotype was detected a few times. The chain is built from TRBV10-3 and TRBJ2-3; D gene unclear. There are 12 residues in the CDR3. Germline CDR1 reads ENHRY; CDR2 reads SYGVKD. V was pared by 3 bases and J by 5 bases, with 6 bases between. The CDR3 region has the DNA TGTGCCATCAGTGAAGTTCAAGATACGCAGTATTTT. It specifies CAISEVQDTQYF.

This clonotype was observed a handful of times. The chain uses TRBV3-1 and TRBJ2-1, with D perhaps TRBD1 or TRBD2 (5 bases each). From germline, CDR1 is LGHDT and CDR2 YNNKEL (reference sequence). The CDR3 sequence is 15 residues long. Trimming took 0 bases from V and 0 from J, leaving 6 bases between them. Here the CDR3 DNA reads TGTGCCAGCAGCCAAGACGGGGCCTCCTACAATGAGCAGTTCTTC. This translates into CASSQDGASYNEQFF.

This clonotype has a count of ten or more. V is TRBV6-5 and J is TRBJ2-5, with 9 bases that match TRBD1. V lost 4 bases and J lost 5; bases outside the gene matches: 2. The CDR3 totals 13 residues. CDR1 is MNHEY and CDR2 is SVGAGI in the germline V gene. The CDR3 DNA follows: TGTGCCAGCAGTTTCGACAGGGGGGAGACCCAGTACTTC. Encoded protein: CASSFDRGETQYF.

The chain combines TRBV20-1 with TRBJ1-2; D is uncertain. Germline loops: CDR1 DFQATT, CDR2 SNEGSKA (reference sequence). V was trimmed by 1 base and J by 4 bases, leaving 7 bases between them. This CDR3 is built from 12 residues. Here the CDR3 reads CSARVVAYGYTF. DNA of the CDR3: TGCAGTGCTAGAGTCGTGGCCTATGGCTACACCTTC.

The rearrangement uses TRBV3-1 and TRBJ2-3, with 8 nucleotides matching TRBD1. This CDR3 is 15 amino acids long. The V segment lost 4 bases and the J segment 4 bases; nucleotides outside the gene matches: 7. Germline values: CDR1 LGHDT, CDR2 YNNKEL (reference sequence). In nucleotides, the CDR3 is TGTGCCAGCAGCCGAGGGACAGGAGGGTCAGATACGCAGTATTTT. Residues: CASSRGTGGSDTQYF.

This clonotype was seen many times. The chain combines TRBV6-1 with TRBJ2-7; 13 positions match TRBD2. The germline V gene encodes CDR1 MNHNS and CDR2 SASEGT. The CDR3 has 15 amino acids. J was trimmed by 3 bases and V by 7 bases; bases with no gene match: 6. DNA for the CDR3: TGTGCCAGCAACACACTAGCGGGGGGGCGCTACGAGCAGTACTTC. Its protein product is CASNTLAGGRYEQYF.

V is TRBV30 and J is TRBJ1-4; possible D gene TRBD1, 5 bases. V dropped 3 bases and J dropped 2 bases, with 13 bases sitting between them. The CDR3 contains 15 residues. The germline V gene encodes CDR1 GTSNPN and CDR2 SVGIG (reference sequence). The CDR3 DNA follows: TGTGCCTGGAGCGCTATCCGGGGGACTAATGAAAAACTGTTTTTT. Its translation is CAWSAIRGTNEKLFF.

V and J are TRBV7-9 and TRBJ1-2; D gene unclear. Trimming left V 0 bases short and J 4 bases short, with 9 bases between. This CDR3 has 14 amino acids. Per the germline V gene, CDR1 is SEHNR and CDR2 is FQNEAQ (reference sequence). CDR3 sequence (DNA): TGTGCCAGCAGCTTAGCAGCGGACCTCTATGGCTACACCTTC. It is translated as CASSLAADLYGYTF.

The table lists this clonotype with a few counts. A junction end diverges from the germline sequence, so it may reflect a read error. J is TRBJ1-5 and V is TRBV6-5; maybe TRBD1 (6 bases). CDR1 is MNHEY, CDR2 SVGAGI, per germline. This CDR3 region has 16 residues. The CDR3 DNA reads as TGTACCAGCAGTTACTCGAAACAGGGAAGCAATCAGCCCCAGCATTTT. Its translation: CTSSYSKQGSNQPQHF.

The chain employs TRBV5-1 and TRBJ2-7, with D perhaps TRBD1 or TRBD2 (5 bases each). The J call may be faulty, since TRBJ2-1 better matches the DNA end. The CDR3 has 15 amino acids. Per the germline V gene, CDR1 is SGHRS and CDR2 is YFSETQ. The CDR3: CASSLGDAKRDEQFF. The CDR3 nucleotides read TGCGCCAGCAGCTTGGGGGACGCCAAGCGCGATGAGCAGTTCTTC.

V gene TRBV20-1 combines with J gene TRBJ2-1, with D possibly TRBD2 on 6 matching bases. CDR1 and CDR2 (germline): DFQATT, SNEGSKA (reference sequence). V lost 5 bases, J lost 10 bases, and 18 bases lay in between. CDR3 size: 13 residues. CDR3 bases: TGCAGTGCTGGTCCCGGGACTCCGACCGAGCAGTTCTTC. It yields the protein CSAGPGTPTEQFF.

The chain is built from TRBV11-2 and TRBJ2-7, with 8 positions matching TRBD2. TRBJ2-1 matches the DNA end more closely, so the J call is doubtful. The CDR3 spans 15 residues. Looked up from germline, CDR1 is SGHAT and CDR2 is FQNNGV. CDR3 bases: TGTGCCAGCAGCAAAAGCGGGGGCCCTAAGGGTGAGCAGTTCTTC. Its translation is CASSKSGGPKGEQFF.

As concerns this clonotype: A much larger clone lies one base from this, so it may be a read error. The CDR3 sequence is CANSLGLARADTQYF. The CDR3 DNA sequence: TGCGCCAACAGCTTGGGACTAGCAAGGGCAGATACGCAGTATTTT. The chain is built from TRBV5-1 and TRBJ2-3, with 9 bases fitting TRBD2. Looked up from germline, CDR1 is SGHRS and CDR2 is YFSETQ. The CDR3 contains 15 residues.

The V and J genes are TRBV15 and TRBJ1-2; 8 bases map to TRBD1. V trimming: 0 bases; J trimming: 7 bases; junction bases outside the gene matches: 4. CDR3 length equals 14 residues. The germline V gene encodes CDR1 LNHNV and CDR2 YYDKDF (reference sequence). The CDR3 nucleotides are TGTGCCACCAGCAGAGACAGGGGGCTAGGTGGCTACACCTTC. Protein product: CATSRDRGLGGYTF.

In this sample, this clonotype turned up many times. CDR3 in amino acids: CASSYSTGGRYTF. The CDR3 region has the DNA TGTGCCAGCAGTTACTCGACAGGGGGACGCTACACCTTC. The chain combines TRBV6-5 with TRBJ1-2, with 9 bases matching TRBD1. This CDR3 has 13 amino acids. Losses at the gene ends were 0 bases for V and 9 bases for J; bases not matched to a gene: 2. CDR1 and CDR2 (germline): MNHEY, SVGAGI.

This clonotype was counted only a few times. This chain uses TRBV4-2 with TRBJ2-5; TRBD2 matches 11 bases. This CDR3 contains 16 residues. After removal of 6 bases from V and 5 bases from J, the junction contained 11 bases not matched to a gene. Germline CDR1 LGHNA, CDR2 YNFKEQ. CDR3 sequence reads: CASSPRFWTSGETQYF. The CDR3 DNA sequence: TGTGCCAGCAGTCCAAGATTCTGGACTAGCGGGGAGACCCAGTACTTC.

The rearrangement uses TRBV12-3 or TRBV12-4 and TRBJ1-4; D is uncertain. The V end lost 7 bases, the J end lost 4 bases, and 4 bases lay between the germline ends. The CDR3 runs to 11 residues. Written as DNA, the CDR3 is TGTGCCAGCACCCTTAATGAAAAACTGTTTTTT. It yields the protein CASTLNEKLFF.

The rearrangement joins TRBV12-5 to TRBJ1-1, with 7 nucleotides matching TRBD1. This CDR3 region has 14 residues. Trimming cost V 6 bases and J 4 bases; bases outside gene matches: 8. Looked up from germline, CDR1 is LGHNT and CDR2 is FRNRAP. CDR3 nucleotide sequence: TGTGCTAGTGGACAGACAGGGTACATCACTGAAGCTTTCTTT. This sequence encodes CASGQTGYITEAFF.

This clonotype came up once. The junction does not match germline at one end; this may be a read error. The V and J genes are TRBV7-7 and TRBJ2-1; TRBD2 is a possible D gene (6 bases). This CDR3 has 13 residues. The germline gives CDR1 SSHAT, CDR2 FNYEAQ (reference sequence). CDR3 residues: CASSFSSANEQFF. CDR3 DNA: TGTGCTAGCAGCTTTTCTAGCGCGAATGAGCAGTTCTTC.